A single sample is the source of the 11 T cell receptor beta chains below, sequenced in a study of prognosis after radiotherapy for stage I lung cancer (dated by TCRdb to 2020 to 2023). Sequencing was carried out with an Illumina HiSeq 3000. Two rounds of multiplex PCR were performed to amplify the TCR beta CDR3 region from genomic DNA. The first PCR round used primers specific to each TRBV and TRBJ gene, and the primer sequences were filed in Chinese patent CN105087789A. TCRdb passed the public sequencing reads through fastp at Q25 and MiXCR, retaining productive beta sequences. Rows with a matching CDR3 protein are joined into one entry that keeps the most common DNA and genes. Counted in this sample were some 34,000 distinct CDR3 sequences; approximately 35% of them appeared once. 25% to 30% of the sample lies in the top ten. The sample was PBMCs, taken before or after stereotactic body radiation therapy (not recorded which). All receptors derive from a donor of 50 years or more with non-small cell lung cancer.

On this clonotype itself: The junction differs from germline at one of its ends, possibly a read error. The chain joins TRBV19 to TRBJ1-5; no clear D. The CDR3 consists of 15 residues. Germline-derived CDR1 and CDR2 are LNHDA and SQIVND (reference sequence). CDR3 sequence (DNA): TGTGCCAGTAGTATAGGGGAGTATATCAATCAGCCCGAGCATTTT. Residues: CASSIGEYINQPEHF.

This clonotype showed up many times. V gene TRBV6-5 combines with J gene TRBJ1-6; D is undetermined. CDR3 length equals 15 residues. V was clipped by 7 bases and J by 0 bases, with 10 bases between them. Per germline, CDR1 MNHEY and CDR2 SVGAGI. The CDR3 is CASTVRSSYNSPLHF. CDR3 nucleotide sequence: TGTGCCAGCACCGTACGGAGCTCCTATAATTCACCCCTCCACTTT.

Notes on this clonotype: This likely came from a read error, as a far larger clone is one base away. In DNA, the CDR3 is TGCGCCAGCAGCTTACAGGGAATCGTAAGCAATGAGCAGTACTTC. As protein: CASSLQGIVSNEQYF. This chain joins TRBV5-1 and TRBJ2-7; D might be TRBD1 (6 bases). Trimming took off 2 bases at V and 7 bases at J, with 19 bases between the two ends. The germline V gene encodes CDR1 SGHRS and CDR2 YFSETQ. The CDR3 spans 15 residues.

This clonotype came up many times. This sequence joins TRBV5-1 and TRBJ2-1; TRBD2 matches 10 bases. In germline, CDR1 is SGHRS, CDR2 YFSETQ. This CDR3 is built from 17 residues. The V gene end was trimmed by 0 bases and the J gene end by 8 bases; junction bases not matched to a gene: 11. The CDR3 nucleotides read TGCGCCAGCAGCTTGGGTCTCAGCGGGGGGGCGCTCGATGAGCAGTTCTTC. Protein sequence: CASSLGLSGGALDEQFF.

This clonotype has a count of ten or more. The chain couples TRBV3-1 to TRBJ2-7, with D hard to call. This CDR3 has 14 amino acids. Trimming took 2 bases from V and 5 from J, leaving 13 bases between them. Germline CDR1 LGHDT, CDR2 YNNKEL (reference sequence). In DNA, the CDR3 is TGTGCCAGCAGCCAAAATGGGCAGCTCAACGAGCAGTACTTC. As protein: CASSQNGQLNEQYF.

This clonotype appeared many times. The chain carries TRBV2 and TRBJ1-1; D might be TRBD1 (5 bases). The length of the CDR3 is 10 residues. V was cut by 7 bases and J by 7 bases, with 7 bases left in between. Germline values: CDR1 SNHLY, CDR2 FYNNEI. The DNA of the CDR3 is TGTGCCAGCAACACAGGTGAAGCTTTCTTT. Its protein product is CASNTGEAFF. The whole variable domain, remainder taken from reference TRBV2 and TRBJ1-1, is EPEVTQTPSHQVTQMGQEVILRCVPISNHLYFYWYRQILGQKVEFLVSFYNNEISEKSEIFDDQFSVERPDGSNFTLKIRSTKLEDSAMYFCASNTGEAFFGQGTRLTVV.

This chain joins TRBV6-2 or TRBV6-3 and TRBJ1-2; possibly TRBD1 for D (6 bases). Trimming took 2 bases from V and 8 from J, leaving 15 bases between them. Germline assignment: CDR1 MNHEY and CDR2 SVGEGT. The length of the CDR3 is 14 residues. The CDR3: CASSYPVQGRGYTF. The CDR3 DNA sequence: TGTGCCAGCAGTTACCCGGTACAGGGTCGCGGCTACACCTTC.

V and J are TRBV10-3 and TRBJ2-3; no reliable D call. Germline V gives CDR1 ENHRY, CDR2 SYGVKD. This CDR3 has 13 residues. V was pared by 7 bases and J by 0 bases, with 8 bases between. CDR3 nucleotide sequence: TGTGCCATCATAGGGTTGAGCACAGATACGCAGTATTTT. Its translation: CAIIGLSTDTQYF.

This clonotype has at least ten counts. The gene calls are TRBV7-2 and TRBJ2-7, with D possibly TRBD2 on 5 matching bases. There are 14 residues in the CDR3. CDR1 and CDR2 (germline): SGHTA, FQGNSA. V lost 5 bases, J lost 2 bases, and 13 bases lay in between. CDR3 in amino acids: CASSVIPGAYEQYF. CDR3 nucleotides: TGTGCCAGCAGCGTAATCCCCGGGGCCTACGAGCAGTACTTC.

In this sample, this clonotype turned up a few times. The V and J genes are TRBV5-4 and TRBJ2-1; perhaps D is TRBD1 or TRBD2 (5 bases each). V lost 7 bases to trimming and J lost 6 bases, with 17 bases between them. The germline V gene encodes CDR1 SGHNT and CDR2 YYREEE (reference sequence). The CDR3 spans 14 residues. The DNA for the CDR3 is TGTGCCAGCGGCTGGGACCTTTCTCCCAATGAGCAGTTCTTC. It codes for CASGWDLSPNEQFF.

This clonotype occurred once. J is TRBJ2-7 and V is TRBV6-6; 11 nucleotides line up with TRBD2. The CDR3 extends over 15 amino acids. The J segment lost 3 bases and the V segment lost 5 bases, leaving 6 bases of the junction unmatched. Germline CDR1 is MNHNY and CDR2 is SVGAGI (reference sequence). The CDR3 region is CASSVHSGGGYEQYF. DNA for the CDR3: TGTGCCAGCAGTGTACATAGCGGGGGGGGCTACGAGCAGTACTTC.